Here is one T cell receptor beta chain with its context. The target antigen is unknown. Germline V lookup: CDR1 SGHAT, CDR2 FQNNGV. V lost 1 base and J 14 bases, leaving 20 bases between the germline ends. The CDR3 is 14 residues long. These data belong to a study of T cells in narcolepsy. Study-wide context: Donors had narcolepsy type 1 or type 2, or were healthy controls. General study results and limits: Autoreactive clone sequences were missing from some blood memory CD4+ repertoires. Comparing one patient's CSF and blood CD4+ clonotypes highlighted HCRT- and TRIB2-specific autoreactive clonotypes.

Clones were sequenced by immunoSEQ multiplex PCR, and TCRdb holds only the in-frame ones, with some missing. Of 25,000 to 35,000 clones detected, approximately 85% appear once; the ten largest clones hold roughly 7%. The V call is TRBV11-2, the J call TRBJ1-2, with D unclear. The clonotype was recovered from a human donor in good health. The sample consisted of memory (CD45RA-) CD4+ T cells from blood. The CDR3 nucleotides are TGTGCCAGCAGCTTAGTTCGCGGTTTCTCGACCCCGACCTTC. It yields the protein CASSLVRGFSTPTF.